Below, 6 T cell receptor beta chains from the same sample are listed, as sequenced in a study of T cell responses to AZD1222 COVID-19 vaccine. Data came from immunoSEQ multiplex PCR; TCRdb stores just in-frame clones and leaves some out. The data hold 150,000 to 200,000 clones, with around 88% observed a single time. The material was peripheral blood, obtained 28 days after the second AZD1222 dose. These receptors came from an adult who received the AZD1222 COVID-19 vaccine.

The chain has TRBV7-2 and TRBJ1-3; a weak D match, TRBD1 (6 bases). The CDR3 contains 15 residues. V lost 1 base to trimming and J lost 5 bases, with 12 bases between them. Looked up from germline, CDR1 is SGHTA and CDR2 is FQGNSA. Here the CDR3 reads CASSLVPGDRNTIYF. CDR3 bases: TGTGCCAGCAGCTTAGTACCAGGGGACCGAAACACCATATATTTT. Variable domain in full (rest from reference TRBV7-2 and TRBJ1-3): GAGVSQSPSNKVTEKGKDVELRCDPISGHTALYWYRQSLGQGLEFLIYFQGNSAPDKSGLPSDRFSAERTGGSVSTLTIQRTQQEDSAVYLCASSLVPGDRNTIYFGEGSWLTVV.

The genes are TRBV11-2 and TRBJ1-2; D is perhaps TRBD1 (6 bases). Per germline, CDR1 SGHAT and CDR2 FQNNGV. The CDR3 extends over 12 amino acids. V lost 2 bases, J lost 14 bases, and 15 bases lay in between. The CDR3 DNA reads as TGTGCCAGCAGCTTAATAAACACAGGGACGACCTTC. Amino acid sequence: CASSLINTGTTF.

The genes are TRBV10-1 and TRBJ1-1, with 7 bases aligning to TRBD1. J was trimmed by 3 bases and V by 10 bases; bases with no gene match: 8. From germline, CDR1 is WNHNN and CDR2 SYGVQD (reference sequence). The CDR3 covers 13 residues. The CDR3 reads CAINRGLDTEAFF. CDR3 nucleotides: TGCGCCATCAACAGGGGCCTGGACACTGAAGCTTTCTTT.

The chain couples TRBV18 to TRBJ2-7; 10 bases are a match to TRBD1. Germline assignment: CDR1 KGHSH and CDR2 LQKENI. The V gene end was trimmed by 3 bases and the J gene end by 7 bases; junction bases not matched to a gene: 3. The CDR3 length is 13 residues. CDR3 protein: CASSPDRGREQYF. The CDR3 DNA follows: TGTGCCAGCTCACCCGACAGGGGGCGTGAGCAGTACTTC. The variable domain in full, completed from reference TRBV18 and TRBJ2-7, reads NAGVMQNPRHLVRRRGQEARLRCSPMKGHSHVYWYRQLPEEGLKFMVYLQKENIIDESGMPKERFSAEFPKEGPSILRIQQVVRGDSAAYFCASSPDRGREQYFGPGTRLTVT.

The gene calls are TRBV28 and TRBJ1-5; D is undetermined. The V end was cut by 8 bases, the J end by 2 bases, with 10 bases between. Germline assignment: CDR1 MDHEN and CDR2 SYDVKM. The CDR3 contains 13 residues. In DNA, the CDR3 is TGTGCCAGCCGAAGGACGGGCAATCAGCCCCAGCATTTT. It yields the protein CASRRTGNQPQHF.

J is TRBJ2-3 and V is TRBV5-1; 7 nucleotides agree with TRBD2. The V segment lost 5 bases and the J segment 0 bases; nucleotides outside the gene matches: 6. The length of the CDR3 is 15 residues. Germline-derived CDR1 and CDR2 are SGHRS and YFSETQ. This CDR3 reads CASSSSGTSTDTQYF. The DNA of the CDR3 is TGCGCCAGCAGTTCTAGCGGAACTAGCACAGATACGCAGTATTTT.